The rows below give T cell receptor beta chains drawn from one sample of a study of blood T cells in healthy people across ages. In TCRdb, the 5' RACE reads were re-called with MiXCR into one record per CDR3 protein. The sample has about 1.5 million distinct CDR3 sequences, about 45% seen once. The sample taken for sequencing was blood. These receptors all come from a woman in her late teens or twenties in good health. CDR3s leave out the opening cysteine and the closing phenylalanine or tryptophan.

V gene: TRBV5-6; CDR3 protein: ASSLDLRWVSEQF
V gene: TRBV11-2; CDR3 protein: ASSFTGTSLYERY
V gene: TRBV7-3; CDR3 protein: ASSLTLGQGFHNEQF
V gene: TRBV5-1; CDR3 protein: ASGVVLGRNEQF
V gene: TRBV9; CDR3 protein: ASSLDGTYYNEQF
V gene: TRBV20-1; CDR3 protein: SVRERGRPLTEAF
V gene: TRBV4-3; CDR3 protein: ASGNRDDVGTQY
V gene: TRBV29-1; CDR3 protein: SVAGQNTNYGYT
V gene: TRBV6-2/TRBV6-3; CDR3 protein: ASSYRPRAKETQY
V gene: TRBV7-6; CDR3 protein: ASSSQTTSDEQY
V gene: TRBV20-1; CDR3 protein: SAAGTSSLGEQY
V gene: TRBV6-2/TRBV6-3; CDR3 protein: ASSSRYHYNEQF
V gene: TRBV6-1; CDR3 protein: ASRRLAGGSSSSYEQY
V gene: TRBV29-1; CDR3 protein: SVRDRGFDNEQF
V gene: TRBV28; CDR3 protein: AVGGTSSYNSPLH
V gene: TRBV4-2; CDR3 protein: ASSQQTGIDYGYT
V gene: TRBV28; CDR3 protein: ASSSYPGAGGYYEQY
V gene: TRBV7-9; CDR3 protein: ASSLAPTGNEKLF
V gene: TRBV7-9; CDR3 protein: ASSVQRFPGQGSYEQY
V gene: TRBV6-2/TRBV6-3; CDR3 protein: ASSYIGPYEQY
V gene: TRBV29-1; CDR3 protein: SVWDRGSYEQY
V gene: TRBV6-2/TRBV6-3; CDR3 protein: ASTKSGEDTQY
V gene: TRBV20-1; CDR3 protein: SARVAGTGKNEKLF
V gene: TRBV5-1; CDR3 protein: ASSLVRSDTQY
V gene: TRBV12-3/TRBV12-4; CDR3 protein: ASSLELAPYNEQY
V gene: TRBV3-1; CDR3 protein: ASSQEGRTASTDTQY
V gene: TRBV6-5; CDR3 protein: ASSDRGHLHEQY
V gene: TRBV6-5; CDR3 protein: ASSYRQTYGYT
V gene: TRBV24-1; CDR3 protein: ATSITGTTQH
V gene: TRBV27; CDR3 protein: ASTPLAGGRDEQF
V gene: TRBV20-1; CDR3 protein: SARSSGTVSYEQY
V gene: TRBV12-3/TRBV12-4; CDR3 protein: ASSVASGVGYT
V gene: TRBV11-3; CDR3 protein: AGSFPIGDYPTDTQY
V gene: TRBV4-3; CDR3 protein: ASRPLAGAINEQF
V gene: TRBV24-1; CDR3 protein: ATAVESPGNEQF
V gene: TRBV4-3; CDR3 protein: ASSRRDRAYNEQY
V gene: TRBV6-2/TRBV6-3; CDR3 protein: ASSYGGSGAYEQY
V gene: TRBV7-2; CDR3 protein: ASSLPASGANEQF
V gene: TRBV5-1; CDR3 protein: ASSLGGMFQETQY
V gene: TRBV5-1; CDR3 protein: ASSLVQTANTEAF
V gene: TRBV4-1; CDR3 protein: ASSEGTDTEAF
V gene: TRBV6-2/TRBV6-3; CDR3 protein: ASSSTGIAQH
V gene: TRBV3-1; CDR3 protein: ASSQRPGQFFTGELF
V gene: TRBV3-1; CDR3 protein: ASQDSLNTEAF
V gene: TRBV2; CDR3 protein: ASRAGHQESQY
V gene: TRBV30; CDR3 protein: AWSVLRQGNDEQY
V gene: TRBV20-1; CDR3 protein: SARHQTSGGAAELF
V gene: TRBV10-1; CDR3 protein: ASSGHRGQSQH
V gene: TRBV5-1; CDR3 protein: ASSLGQKTDTQY
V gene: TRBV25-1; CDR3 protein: ASSELASPTGEQY
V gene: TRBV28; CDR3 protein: ASRRVSNQPQH